A selection of T cell receptor beta chains follows, all from one sample in a study of cytomegalovirus exposure and HLA in healthy donors. Some clones are missing from TCRdb's copy, which holds only in-frame ones; the method was immunoSEQ multiplex PCR. The table has about 160,000 clones, roughly four fifths seen once; the top ten hold less than 15%. The sample comprised PBMCs. Receptors were obtained from a woman aged 45 to 65 in good health and CMV-seronegative. The CDR3 runs from the conserved cysteine through the conserved F or W. The order of the fields is D gene, clone size, V gene, J gene, CDR3 length, CDR3 DNA, CDR3 protein. The D gene is left open where the match is weak. Where a row states a size, it is once, few, many or the class of an expanded clone; other rows omit it.

>-|medium-sized|TRBV2|TRBJ1-3|15
TGTGCCAGCAACTGGGGGGGCAGCTCTGGAAACACCATATATTTT
CASNWGGSSGNTIYF
>TRBD1|-|TRBV6-6|TRBJ1-1|15
TGTGCCAGCAGTCTTGAACAGGGGGCGAACACTGAAGCTTTCTTT
CASSLEQGANTEAFF
>-|-|TRBV11-2|TRBJ1-1|14
TGTGCCAGCAGCTTCGGAGGGAGGAACACTGAAGCTTTCTTT
CASSFGGRNTEAFF
>TRBD2|-|TRBV5-1|TRBJ2-1|17
TGCGCCAGCAGCGTACTGACTAGCGGGGGACCAGGGGATGAGCAGTTCTTC
CASSVLTSGGPGDEQFF
>TRBD1|few|TRBV27|TRBJ1-1|13
TGTGCCAGCAGTTTATCGGAGGGGGCTGGGGCTTTCTTT
CASSLSEGAGAFF
>-|-|TRBV5-4|TRBJ1-6|16
TGTGCCAGCAGCTCACCGCAGCAGGGATCTAATTCACCCCTCCACTTT
CASSSPQQGSNSPLHF
>-|-|TRBV7-2|TRBJ2-7|15
TGTGCCAGCAGCCCAGAACAGGGAACGGGCTACGAGCAGTACTTC
CASSPEQGTGYEQYF
>-|-|TRBV6-5|TRBJ1-6|15
TGTGCCAGCAGGAGATCCGGGATTGGAGATTCACCCCTCCACTTT
CASRRSGIGDSPLHF
>-|-|TRBV28|TRBJ1-1|15
TGTGCCAGCAGCTGGCCACAGTCGATGAACACTGAAGCTTTCTTT
CASSWPQSMNTEAFF
>-|-|TRBV6-5|TRBJ1-2|12
TGTGCCAGCAGTTTGTCAGGGGACGGCTACACCTTC
CASSLSGDGYTF
>TRBD1|-|TRBV23-1|TRBJ2-7|15
TGCGCCAGCAGTCAATGCGGGACAGGGAGACACGAGCAGTACTTC
CASSQCGTGRHEQYF
>-|-|TRBV10-3|TRBJ2-3|15
TGTGCCATCAGTGAGTTGTCTGCTAGGCCAGATACGCAGTATTTT
CAISELSARPDTQYF
>TRBD2|once|TRBV5-6|TRBJ2-7|16
TGTGCCAGCAGCCGGGCGGGGGGGGCCCGTACCTACGAGCAGTACTTC
CASSRAGGARTYEQYF
>TRBD2|-|TRBV27|TRBJ2-7|17
TGTGCCAGCAGTTCCAGACTAGCGGGAGCTCCACACTACGAGCAGTACTTC
CASSSRLAGAPHYEQYF
>-|few|TRBV2|TRBJ2-2|14
TGTGCCAGCAGTGAAGAACTTAACACCGGGGAGCTGTTTTTT
CASSEELNTGELFF
>-|-|TRBV28|TRBJ1-4|15
TGTGCCAGCAGCCTCAGGGGCGCGGCTAATGAAAAACTGTTTTTT
CASSLRGAANEKLFF
>TRBD1|few|TRBV2|TRBJ2-5|12
TGTGCCAGCAGGCTGACAGGGGAGACCCAGTACTTC
CASRLTGETQYF
>-|-|TRBV1|TRBJ1-2|13
TGCACCAGCAGCGACAGGACAGGGGGCGGCTACACCTTC
CTSSDRTGGGYTF
>TRBD1|once|TRBV2|TRBJ2-7|15
TGTGCCAGCAGTGCCTCGGACAGGGGAGCCTACGAGCAGTACTTC
CASSASDRGAYEQYF
>-|few|TRBV28|TRBJ1-2|16
TGTGCCAGCAGTGCCGGCGGGCGGCTTACTAACTATGGCTACACCTTC
CASSAGGRLTNYGYTF
>-|-|TRBV21-1|TRBJ1-1|14
TGTGCCAGCAGCAAAAGTCCCAGGGGCACTGAAGCTTTCTTT
CASSKSPRGTEAFF
>TRBD1|-|TRBV7-2|TRBJ1-5|15
TGTGCCAGCAGCTTCGGGACAGGGTTCAATCAGCCCCAGCATTTT
CASSFGTGFNQPQHF
>TRBD2|-|TRBV6-5|TRBJ2-3|11
TGTGCCAGCAGTACTAGCGGGAGAGAGTATTTT
CASSTSGREYF
>TRBD2|-|TRBV5-4|TRBJ2-3|17
TGTGCCAGCAGCCCGGGGATAGGCGGGGGAGGCACAGATACGCAGTATTTT
CASSPGIGGGGTDTQYF
>TRBD2|-|TRBV5-8|TRBJ2-7|17
TGTGCCAGCACTTGGGGACTAGGGCGTTTAGCGTCCTACGAGCAGTACTTC
CASTWGLGRLASYEQYF
>-|-|TRBV19|TRBJ1-2|14
TGTGCCAGTACCGATGGCGACGGAGGGCGAGGCTACACCTTC
CASTDGDGGRGYTF
>-|-|TRBV27|TRBJ2-1|14
TGTGCCAGCAGTTTATCCACAGGGCTCAATGAGCAGTTCTTC
CASSLSTGLNEQFF
>TRBD2|-|TRBV7-3|TRBJ2-1|16
TGTGCCAGCAGCCCCCGGGCTAGCGGGGGCCTAAATGAGCAGTTCTTC
CASSPRASGGLNEQFF
>TRBD2|once|TRBV11-2|TRBJ2-7|15
TGTGCCAGCAGCCCCCAGCGGGAGGGGTCCTACGAGCAGTACTTC
CASSPQREGSYEQYF
>-|-|TRBV5-6|TRBJ2-5|12
TGTGCCAGCCGCGGGGCATTTGAGACCCAGTACTTC
CASRGAFETQYF
>-|-|TRBV19|TRBJ1-4|15
TGTGCCAGTAGTACCCCACAGGTGAATCTAGTGAAACTGTTTTTT
CASSTPQVNLVKLFF
>TRBD2|once|TRBV30|TRBJ2-7|15
TGTGCCTGGGCCGGCGGGCTAGCGGGAGCCTACGAGCAGTACTTC
CAWAGGLAGAYEQYF
>-|-|TRBV2|TRBJ2-1|13
TGTGCCAGCAGTAGACAGGCCTACAATGAGCAGTTCTTC
CASSRQAYNEQFF
>TRBD1|-|TRBV6-4|TRBJ1-5|17
TGTGCCAGCAGAGGACAGGGACGAGTGTTCTCTAATCAGCCCCAGCATTTT
CASRGQGRVFSNQPQHF
>TRBD1|-|TRBV9|TRBJ1-1|14
TGTGCCAGCAGCGGGGGACAGGGGAACACTGAAGCTTTCTTT
CASSGGQGNTEAFF
>-|-|TRBV7-2|TRBJ1-1|14
TGTGCCAGCAGCTTGGACTTACCTCAGGGGTGGGCTTTCTTT
CASSLDLPQGWAFF
>TRBD1|-|TRBV27|TRBJ1-1|13
TGTGCCAGCAGTTTATGGGACAGCACTGAAGCTTTCTTT
CASSLWDSTEAFF
>TRBD1|-|TRBV30|TRBJ2-7|15
TGTGCCTGGAGTTCGGGACAGGTGAACTCCTACGAGCAGTACTTC
CAWSSGQVNSYEQYF
>TRBD1|-|TRBV6-5|TRBJ1-1|14
TGTGCCAGCAGAACCGACAGGGTAAACACTGAAGCTTTCTTT
CASRTDRVNTEAFF
>-|few|TRBV30|TRBJ1-1|15
TGTGCTCGAACCCCCATCGGGAGGTTTTACACTGAAGCTTTCTTT
CARTPIGRFYTEAFF
>-|-|TRBV6-5|TRBJ1-1|14
TGTGCCAGCAGGTCCAAAGTCAGGGCCACTGAAGCTTTCTTT
CASRSKVRATEAFF
>TRBD1|-|TRBV19|TRBJ1-5|16
TGTGCCAGTAGGTATACCCAGGACAGGGGCAATCAGCCCCAGCATTTT
CASRYTQDRGNQPQHF
>TRBD2|-|TRBV14|TRBJ2-3|16
TGTGCCAGCAGCGCCCGATGGACTAGCGTAGCAGATACGCAGTATTTT
CASSARWTSVADTQYF
>-|-|TRBV18|TRBJ2-2|14
TGTGCCAGCTCACCACTGGACCGGGGCGGGGAGCTGTTTTTT
CASSPLDRGGELFF